The source of this TCR beta chain is a study of long-term antiretroviral therapy in people with HIV. V dropped 4 bases and J dropped 8 bases, with 18 bases sitting between them. Germline V lookup: CDR1 ENHRY, CDR2 SYGVKD. The CDR3 is made up of 15 amino acids. The study, taken as a whole, reports: Transplant donor controls retained higher diversity, though diversity increased after ART. Whichever time point was examined, clones expanded before ART dominated the repertoire.

Survey level was the resolution at which the v3.0 immunoSEQ assay ran. This table comes from immunoSEQ multiplex PCR, and its TCRdb copy is limited to in-frame clones, with some not included. The table lists 25,000 to 30,000 clones, 85% of them singletons, with more than 7% in the top ten. Note on this clone: Its specificity is unknown.

Participants who had HIV were, without exception, treated in the United States. Material: unsorted PBMCs, obtained 4.7 to 5 years after starting antiretroviral therapy. The chain links TRBV10-3 to TRBJ2-1, with a possible D match to TRBD2 (6 bases). The receptor's source is a man between 35 and 55 years old with HIV. The CDR3, as DNA: TGTGCCATCAGTGGTCGGGGGTCTTCGGTCTATGAGCAGTTCTTC. It codes for CAISGRGSSVYEQFF.